Listed below are T cell receptor beta chains from one sample, sequenced in a study of shared T cell receptors in the human thymus. Only in-frame clones appear in the TCRdb table, and some are missing; sequencing was by immunoSEQ multiplex PCR. Seen here are some 760,000 clones, over 75% observed once, and the top ten hold under 0.012%. The sample also formed part of further work on human thymus T cells.

The sequencing sample was made of thymocytes. Receptors were obtained from a girl under three years old with a congenital heart defect. CDR3s include the opening cysteine and the closing phenylalanine or tryptophan. A D gene is named only where the DNA matches it firmly. Size is stated for part of the rows, as once, few or many counts, or as a class when the clone is expanded.

V,size,J,D,CDR3,DNA
TRBV27,-,TRBJ1-5,-,CASGRRATGINQPQHF,TGTGCCAGCGGTAGACGCGCTACAGGGATAAATCAGCCCCAGCATTTT
TRBV27,-,TRBJ1-6,-,CASSFWTTDNSPLHF,TGTGCCAGCAGTTTTTGGACAACAGATAATTCCCCCCTCCACTTT
TRBV27,-,TRBJ1-2,TRBD1,CASSSSVGHGQGFGYTF,TGTGCCAGCAGTTCGAGTGTGGGACATGGACAGGGCTTTGGCTACACCTTC
TRBV27,-,TRBJ1-2,TRBD1,CASSSARTGPYGYTF,TGTGCCAGCAGCTCAGCCCGGACAGGTCCCTATGGCTACACCTTC
TRBV19,once,TRBJ1-2,-,CASSNEGCLGGYGYTF,TGTGCCAGTAGTAATGAAGGGTGCCTTGGAGGGTATGGCTACACCTTC
TRBV6-5,-,TRBJ1-6,-,CASSYLTSSYNSPLHF,TGTGCCAGCAGTTACCTCACCAGCTCCTATAATTCACCCCTCCACTTT
TRBV27,-,TRBJ1-2,-,CASSRSGTPGGYTF,TGTGCCAGCAGTCGAAGCGGGACCCCGGGAGGCTACACCTTC
TRBV4-3,-,TRBJ2-7,TRBD1,CASSAATGWQYEQYF,TGCGCCAGCAGCGCCGCGACAGGGTGGCAATACGAGCAGTACTTC
TRBV9,-,TRBJ2-2,TRBD2,CASSARTVAGGPPTGELFF,TGTGCCAGCAGCGCCCGAACCGTCGCGGGGGGGCCTCCCACCGGGGAGCTGTTTTTT
TRBV19,-,TRBJ2-5,TRBD1,CASSIATGGAGRETQYF,TGTGCCAGTAGTATAGCTACAGGGGGCGCCGGTCGGGAGACCCAGTACTTC
TRBV4-3,-,TRBJ1-1,TRBD1,CASSQVRTGGVTEAFF,TGCGCCAGCAGCCAAGTCAGGACAGGGGGCGTCACTGAAGCTTTCTTT
TRBV15,few,TRBJ1-6,-,CATSRDSGHHNSPLHF,TGTGCCACCAGCAGAGATAGCGGACACCATAATTCACCCCTCCACTTT
TRBV12-5,-,TRBJ1-1,TRBD1,CASGLGTGMNTEAFF,TGTGCTAGTGGTTTGGGGACAGGGATGAACACTGAAGCTTTCTTT
TRBV7-2,-,TRBJ1-5,-,CASSLGNSRYQPQHF,TGTGCCAGCAGCTTAGGAAACAGCCGCTATCAGCCCCAGCATTTT
TRBV6-5,-,TRBJ2-7,TRBD2,CASTRGLAPREQYF,TGTGCCAGCACCCGGGGACTAGCGCCTCGCGAGCAGTACTTC
TRBV5-5,-,TRBJ1-1,TRBD1,CASSSPTGDEDTEAFF,TGTGCCAGCAGCTCGCCGACAGGGGACGAGGACACTGAAGCTTTCTTT
TRBV30,-,TRBJ1-5,-,CAWSRDYSNQPQHF,TGTGCCTGGAGTCGAGATTATAGCAATCAGCCCCAGCATTTT
TRBV19,-,TRBJ1-1,-,CASSYIVNTEAFF,TGTGCCAGTTCCTATATCGTGAACACTGAAGCTTTCTTT
TRBV7-9,-,TRBJ1-2,-,CASSLVYGTGDESYTF,TGTGCCAGCAGCTTAGTTTACGGGACTGGGGATGAGAGCTACACCTTC
TRBV5-1,-,TRBJ2-7,TRBD1,CASSLRDRDPYEQYF,TGCGCCAGCAGCCTGAGGGACAGGGACCCCTACGAGCAGTACTTC
TRBV7-6,once,TRBJ1-6,TRBD1,CASSLVAGATGAEGSPLHF,TGTGCCAGCAGCTTAGTTGCCGGGGCGACAGGGGCGGAAGGTTCACCCCTCCACTTT
TRBV18,-,TRBJ2-5,-,CASSPPLSPRETQYF,TGTGCCAGCTCACCTCCCCTATCTCCTAGGGAGACCCAGTACTTC
TRBV21-1,-,TRBJ2-7,-,CASTRRDPGPYYEQYF,TGTGCCAGCACCCGGCGGGACCCCGGACCTTACTACGAGCAGTACTTC
TRBV7-9,-,TRBJ2-5,TRBD1,CASSPSKGGQGEKETQYF,TGTGCCAGCAGCCCCTCTAAGGGGGGACAGGGGGAAAAAGAGACCCAGTACTTC
TRBV7-2,-,TRBJ2-5,TRBD2,CASSLALAEDWGKTQYF,TGTGCCAGCAGCTTAGCACTAGCGGAGGATTGGGGGAAGACCCAGTACTTC
TRBV29-1,-,TRBJ2-7,-,CSVRMGRVEDEQYF,TGCAGCGTCCGCATGGGCAGGGTTGAAGACGAGCAGTACTTC
TRBV5-6,-,TRBJ1-3,-,CASSSLWASSGNTIYF,TGTGCCAGCAGCTCCCTGTGGGCGAGCTCTGGAAACACCATATATTTT
TRBV9,-,TRBJ2-1,TRBD2,CASSPNSGGTTYFSYNEQFF,TGTGCCAGCAGTCCAAATAGCGGGGGAACCACCTATTTTTCCTACAATGAGCAGTTCTTC
TRBV27,-,TRBJ2-3,-,CASSPNLPGHWRDTQYF,TGTGCCAGCAGCCCGAACCTCCCGGGACACTGGAGAGATACGCAGTATTTT
TRBV7-9,-,TRBJ1-1,-,CASSNTENTEAFF,TGTGCCAGCAGCAACACAGAGAACACTGAAGCTTTCTTT
TRBV2,-,TRBJ2-4,TRBD2,CASSGTSDLAKNIQYF,TGTGCCAGCAGTGGGACTAGCGACTTAGCCAAAAACATTCAGTACTTC
TRBV5-8,-,TRBJ2-6,-,CASSFWGTLTEDSGANVLTF,TGTGCCAGCAGCTTTTGGGGAACGCTTACGGAGGACTCTGGGGCCAACGTCCTGACTTTC
TRBV5-1,-,TRBJ1-2,-,CASSLIFAGRQSANGYTF,TGCGCCAGCAGCTTGATATTCGCGGGTCGGCAATCTGCAAATGGCTACACCTTC
TRBV11-2,once,TRBJ1-1,TRBD1,CASSLRDRDTEAFF,TGTGCCAGCAGCCTCCGGGACAGGGACACTGAAGCTTTCTTT
TRBV4-1,once,TRBJ2-3,-,CASSHEVADNTDTQYF,TGCGCCAGCAGCCATGAAGTAGCGGACAACACAGATACGCAGTATTTT
TRBV27,-,TRBJ1-3,-,CASSVTGFGNTIYF,TGTGCCAGCAGTGTGACAGGATTTGGAAACACCATATATTTT
TRBV5-1,-,TRBJ2-1,TRBD1,CASSLVGTDYNEQFF,TGCGCCAGCAGCTTGGTAGGGACAGACTACAATGAGCAGTTCTTC
TRBV6-1,-,TRBJ2-1,-,CASSRTGVYWDEQFF,TGTGCCAGCAGTAGAACCGGGGTGTACTGGGATGAGCAGTTCTTC
TRBV27,once,TRBJ1-1,-,CASSLVRGRVNTEAFF,TGTGCCAGCAGTTTAGTTAGAGGGAGGGTGAACACTGAAGCTTTCTTT
TRBV14,-,TRBJ2-6,-,CASSQGGQETGLSGANVLTF,TGTGCCAGCAGCCAGGGGGGTCAGGAGACAGGGCTCTCTGGGGCCAACGTCCTGACTTTC
TRBV4-3,-,TRBJ1-2,TRBD1,CASSQVPGQGHSNYGYTF,TGCGCCAGCAGCCAAGTCCCGGGACAGGGCCACTCCAACTATGGCTACACCTTC
TRBV6-5,-,TRBJ2-1,-,CASRPRGEDEQFF,TGTGCCAGCAGGCCCCGAGGAGAAGATGAGCAGTTCTTC
TRBV28,-,TRBJ2-5,TRBD1,CASSAYRGRQTQYF,TGTGCCAGCAGTGCATACAGGGGGCGGCAGACCCAGTACTTC
TRBV11-2,once,TRBJ1-3,-,CASSFKSSGNTIYF,TGTGCCAGCAGCTTCAAGAGTTCTGGAAACACCATATATTTT
TRBV15,-,TRBJ2-3,TRBD2,CATSSSHILREVGDTQYF,TGTGCCACCAGCAGTTCCCACATTTTGCGGGAGGTCGGAGATACGCAGTATTTT
TRBV5-4,few,TRBJ2-3,TRBD2,CASSSLESSGGARGTDTQYF,TGTGCCAGCAGCTCCCTGGAGTCTAGCGGGGGGGCCAGGGGCACAGATACGCAGTATTTT
TRBV13,-,TRBJ1-1,-,CASSTGLGVQHTEAFF,TGTGCCAGCAGCACAGGGCTGGGGGTTCAGCACACTGAAGCTTTCTTT
TRBV5-1,-,TRBJ2-6,TRBD2,CASSLEGRGESGANVLTF,TGCGCCAGCAGCTTGGAGGGGCGGGGGGAGTCTGGGGCCAACGTCCTGACTTTC
TRBV7-9,once,TRBJ1-1,-,CASSATGETEAFF,TGTGCCAGCAGCGCCACGGGGGAGACTGAAGCTTTCTTT
TRBV5-4,-,TRBJ2-7,-,CASSLPRQDVYEQYF,TGTGCCAGCAGCTTGCCTCGACAGGATGTCTACGAGCAGTACTTC
TRBV9,-,TRBJ2-6,-,CASSVVEESGANVLTF,TGTGCCAGCAGCGTAGTCGAGGAGTCTGGGGCCAACGTCCTGACTTTC
TRBV30,few,TRBJ2-3,-,CAWSVRGFTDTQYF,TGTGCCTGGAGTGTACGGGGGTTCACAGATACGCAGTATTTT
TRBV5-1,-,TRBJ1-2,TRBD1,CASRGQGYGYTF,TGCGCCAGCAGGGGACAGGGCTATGGCTACACCTTC